A selection of T cell receptor beta chains follows, all from one sample in a study of control samples from healthy donors and cancer patients. Profiling relied on immunoSEQ multiplex PCR, and the TCRdb table lists in-frame clones only, not all of them. The data show 60,000 to 75,000 clones, with roughly nine tenths seen just once and approximately 5.5% held by the top ten. The sample taken for sequencing was PBMCs. These receptor sequences come from a man in his sixties with colorectal cancer. CDR3s include the opening cysteine and the closing phenylalanine or tryptophan. D genes are given only for firm matches. Rows may omit the clone size; those that give it use once, few, many or a size class.

d_call	clone_size	j_call	v_call	cdr3_length	cdr3_nt	cdr3_aa
NA	NA	TRBJ1-4	TRBV11-3	12	TGTGCCAGCAGCTCACCGACAAGAAAACTGTTTTTT	CASSSPTRKLFF
NA	NA	TRBJ2-7	TRBV7-8	15	TGTGCCAGCAGCTTAGATGAGGCCCGGGGCTACGAGCAGTACTTC	CASSLDEARGYEQYF
NA	NA	TRBJ2-2	TRBV5-4	13	TGTGCCAGCAGCTTGGGGCCCACCGGGGAGCTGTTTTTT	CASSLGPTGELFF
TRBD1	NA	TRBJ1-2	TRBV29-1	13	TGCAGCGTTGCCGCACGGGACAGCTATGGCTACACCTTC	CSVAARDSYGYTF
NA	NA	TRBJ1-2	TRBV29-1	17	TGCAGCGTTGGAGGAGGGCAGGGACAAGTCCTTAACTATGGCTACACCTTC	CSVGGGQGQVLNYGYTF
NA	NA	TRBJ2-3	TRBV18	15	TGTGCCAGCTCACCAAGGACAATTAGCACAGATACGCAGTATTTT	CASSPRTISTDTQYF
NA	NA	TRBJ2-7	TRBV10-3	15	TGTGCCATCAGTGATATCTCCGGGGCATCCTACGAGCAGTACTTC	CAISDISGASYEQYF
NA	NA	TRBJ2-7	TRBV9	14	TGTGCCAGCAGCGTAGAAGAGGGTGGCTACGAGCAGTACTTC	CASSVEEGGYEQYF
TRBD1	NA	TRBJ1-2	TRBV7-2	14	TGTGCCAGCAGCCTCCGTAGACAGGGTGATGGCTACACCTTC	CASSLRRQGDGYTF
NA	once	TRBJ2-5	TRBV2	12	TGTGCCAGCAGTGAAGAGGGGGAGACCCAGTACTTC	CASSEEGETQYF
NA	NA	TRBJ1-1	TRBV6-5	13	TGTGCCAGCATGGAAGGTGGGCCTAAGTCGGCTTTCTTT	CASMEGGPKSAFF
NA	NA	TRBJ2-1	TRBV19	15	TGTGCCAGTAGTTCGGACACGAGCTCCTACAATGAGCAGTTCTTC	CASSSDTSSYNEQFF
NA	NA	TRBJ2-7	TRBV27	13	TGTGCCAGCAGGCTGAGCGGATCCTACGAGCAGTACTTC	CASRLSGSYEQYF
TRBD1	NA	TRBJ2-1	TRBV5-6	14	TGTGCCAGCAGCTTAGGCAGGGGGCGCGGTTGGCAGTTCTTC	CASSLGRGRGWQFF
TRBD1	NA	TRBJ2-7	TRBV6-5	14	TGTGCCTCCCCCCCCGGGACAGGTATCTACGAGCAGTACTTC	CASPPGTGIYEQYF
TRBD1	NA	TRBJ2-5	TRBV2	16	TGTGCCAGCAGTGGGGGCCGGGACAGGGGAGGGGAGACCCAGTACTTC	CASSGGRDRGGETQYF
NA	NA	TRBJ2-7	TRBV7-3	13	TGTGCCAGCAGCTTAAGTCTCGGGGATCAGCAGTACTTC	CASSLSLGDQQYF
NA	NA	TRBJ2-3	TRBV7-2	19	TGTGCCAGCAGCCTTGGCCTGGTCGGGGGGCCTTATTATACAGATACGCAGTATTTT	CASSLGLVGGPYYTDTQYF
NA	NA	TRBJ1-1	TRBV19	16	TGTGCCAGTAGTATGGGGACACGGGGGCACCAGGTGGTAGCTTTCTTT	CASSMGTRGHQVVAFF
NA	NA	TRBJ1-1	TRBV3-1/TRBV3-2	12	TGTGCCAGCTCTCTACAGGGTCTCGAAGCTTTCTTT	CASSLQGLEAFF
NA	NA	TRBJ2-7	TRBV9	14	TGTGCCAGCAGCGTAGAAGGCACCTCCTACGAGCAGTACTTC	CASSVEGTSYEQYF
TRBD1	NA	TRBJ1-2	TRBV25-1	15	TGTGCCAGCACCCCCCCCGGGACAGCAAACTATGGCTACACCTTC	CASTPPGTANYGYTF
TRBD2	NA	TRBJ2-5	TRBV29-1	13	TGCAGCGTTGTGGCTAGCGGGGACCAGACCCAGTACTTC	CSVVASGDQTQYF
TRBD1	NA	TRBJ1-4	TRBV30	13	TGTGCCTGGAGTCAGGGGGCCGGTGAAAAACTGTTTTTT	CAWSQGAGEKLFF
TRBD2	once	TRBJ2-3	TRBV29-1	15	TGCAGCGCGAGAGGGACTAGCGGGGGAACAGATACGCAGTATTTT	CSARGTSGGTDTQYF
NA	NA	TRBJ1-3	TRBV2	14	TGTGCCAGCAGTGAAGAGGCAGTCGGAAACACCATATATTTT	CASSEEAVGNTIYF
TRBD1	NA	TRBJ2-7	TRBV11-3	14	TGTGCCAGCAGCCGAGACAGGGCTACACACGAGCAGTACTTC	CASSRDRATHEQYF
NA	NA	TRBJ2-2	TRBV7-2	14	TGTGCCAGCAGCTTTCAAGCGACCACCGGGGAGCTGTTTTTT	CASSFQATTGELFF
NA	NA	TRBJ1-1	TRBV10-3	14	TGTGCCATCAGTGGCGACAGGATCGGCACTGAAGCTTTCTTT	CAISGDRIGTEAFF
TRBD1	once	TRBJ2-7	TRBV27	15	TGTGCCAGCAGTTTAGTCGGACAGGGGGCAGCGGAGCAGTACTTC	CASSLVGQGAAEQYF
NA	NA	TRBJ1-5	TRBV29-1	13	TGCAGCGTTGAGGCAGGGAGCAATCAGCCCCAGCATTTT	CSVEAGSNQPQHF
NA	NA	TRBJ1-1	TRBV7-9	14	TGTGCCAGCAGCCAGGGAAGGTCGGGCACTGAAGCTTTCTTT	CASSQGRSGTEAFF
NA	NA	TRBJ1-4	TRBV9	16	TGTGCCAGCAGCCGGAGGGTGGATGGAGCCAATGAAAAACTGTTTTTT	CASSRRVDGANEKLFF